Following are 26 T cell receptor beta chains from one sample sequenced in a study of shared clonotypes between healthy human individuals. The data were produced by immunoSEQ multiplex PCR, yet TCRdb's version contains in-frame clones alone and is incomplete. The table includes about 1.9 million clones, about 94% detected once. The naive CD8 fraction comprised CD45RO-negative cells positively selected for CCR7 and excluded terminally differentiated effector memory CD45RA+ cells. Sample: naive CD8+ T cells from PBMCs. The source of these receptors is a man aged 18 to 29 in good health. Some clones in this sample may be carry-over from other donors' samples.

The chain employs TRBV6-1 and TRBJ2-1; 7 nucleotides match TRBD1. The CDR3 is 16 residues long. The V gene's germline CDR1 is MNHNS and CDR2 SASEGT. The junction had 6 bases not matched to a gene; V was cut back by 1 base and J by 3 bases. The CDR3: CASSEGRYRGYNEQFF. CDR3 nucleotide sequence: TGTGCCAGCAGTGAAGGCCGTTACAGGGGCTACAATGAGCAGTTCTTC.

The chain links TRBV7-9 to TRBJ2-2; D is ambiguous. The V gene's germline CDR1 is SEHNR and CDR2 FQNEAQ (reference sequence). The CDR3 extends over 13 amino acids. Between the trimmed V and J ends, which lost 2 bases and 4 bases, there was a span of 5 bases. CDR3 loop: CASSLRLTGELFF. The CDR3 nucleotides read TGTGCCAGCAGCTTAAGACTCACCGGGGAGCTGTTTTTT. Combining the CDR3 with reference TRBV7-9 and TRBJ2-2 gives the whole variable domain DTGVSQNPRHKITKRGQNVTFRCDPISEHNRLYWYRQTLGQGPEFLTYFQNEAQLEKSRLLSDRFSAERPKGSFSTLEIQRTEQGDSAMYLCASSLRLTGELFFGEGSRLTVL.

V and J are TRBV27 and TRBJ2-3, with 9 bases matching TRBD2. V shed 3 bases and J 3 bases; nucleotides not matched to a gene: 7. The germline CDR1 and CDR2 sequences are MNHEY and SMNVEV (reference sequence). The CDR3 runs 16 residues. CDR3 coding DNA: TGTGCCAGCAGTTTGAGGCTAGCGGGATGGACAGATACGCAGTATTTT. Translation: CASSLRLAGWTDTQYF.

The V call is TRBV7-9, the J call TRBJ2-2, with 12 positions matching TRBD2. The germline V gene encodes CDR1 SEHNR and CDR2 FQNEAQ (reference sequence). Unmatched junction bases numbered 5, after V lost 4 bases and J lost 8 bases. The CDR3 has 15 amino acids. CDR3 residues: CASSSTTSGSGELFF. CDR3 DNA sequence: TGTGCCAGCAGCTCAACGACTAGCGGGAGTGGGGAGCTGTTTTTT. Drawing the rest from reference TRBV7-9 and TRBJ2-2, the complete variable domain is DTGVSQNPRHKITKRGQNVTFRCDPISEHNRLYWYRQTLGQGPEFLTYFQNEAQLEKSRLLSDRFSAERPKGSFSTLEIQRTEQGDSAMYLCASSSTTSGSGELFFGEGSRLTVL.

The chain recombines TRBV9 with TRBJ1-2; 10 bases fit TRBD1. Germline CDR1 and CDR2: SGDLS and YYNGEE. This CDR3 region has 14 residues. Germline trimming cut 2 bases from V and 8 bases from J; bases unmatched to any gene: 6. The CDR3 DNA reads TGTGCCAGCAGCGTTAGGGACAGGGGTAACGGCTACACCTTC. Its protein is CASSVRDRGNGYTF.

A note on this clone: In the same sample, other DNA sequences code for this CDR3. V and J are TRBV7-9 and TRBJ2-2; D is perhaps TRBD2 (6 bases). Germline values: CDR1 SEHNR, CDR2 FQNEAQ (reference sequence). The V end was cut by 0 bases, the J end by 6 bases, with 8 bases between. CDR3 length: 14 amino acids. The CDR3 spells CASSLAGGAGELFF. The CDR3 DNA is TGTGCCAGCAGCTTAGCGGGCGGGGCCGGGGAGCTGTTTTTT. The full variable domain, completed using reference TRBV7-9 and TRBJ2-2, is DTGVSQNPRHKITKRGQNVTFRCDPISEHNRLYWYRQTLGQGPEFLTYFQNEAQLEKSRLLSDRFSAERPKGSFSTLEIQRTEQGDSAMYLCASSLAGGAGELFFGEGSRLTVL.

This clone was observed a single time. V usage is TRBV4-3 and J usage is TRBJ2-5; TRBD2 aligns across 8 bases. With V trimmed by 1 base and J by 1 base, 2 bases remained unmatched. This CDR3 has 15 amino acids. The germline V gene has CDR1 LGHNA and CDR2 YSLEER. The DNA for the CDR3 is TGCGCCAGCAGCCAAGGAGCGGGGGTCCAAGAGACCCAGTACTTC. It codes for CASSQGAGVQETQYF.

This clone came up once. DNA of the CDR3: TGCGCCAGCAGCCAAGATAAGTGGCGGGAGGGCCCCGAGGTGTCCAAAAACATTCAGTACTTC. Its protein product is CASSQDKWREGPEVSKNIQYF. The chain couples TRBV4-3 to TRBJ2-4; TRBD2 agrees at 9 bases. The CDR3 runs to 21 residues. Germline V gene lookup returns CDR1 LGHNA and CDR2 YSLEER. V was clipped by 0 bases and J by 2 bases; unmatched bases: 17.

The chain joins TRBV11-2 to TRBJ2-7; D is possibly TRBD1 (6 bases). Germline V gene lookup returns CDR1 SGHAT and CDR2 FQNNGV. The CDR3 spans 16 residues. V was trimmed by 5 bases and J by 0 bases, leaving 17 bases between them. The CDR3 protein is CASSNHRDTASYEQYF. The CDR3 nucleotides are TGTGCCAGCAGCAATCACAGGGACACCGCCTCCTACGAGCAGTACTTC.

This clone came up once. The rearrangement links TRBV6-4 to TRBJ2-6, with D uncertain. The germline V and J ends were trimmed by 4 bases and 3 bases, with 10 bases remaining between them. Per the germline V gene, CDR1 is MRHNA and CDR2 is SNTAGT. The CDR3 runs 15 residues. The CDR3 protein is CASSAGGDGANVLTF. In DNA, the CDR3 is TGTGCCAGCAGTGCGGGTGGGGATGGGGCCAACGTCCTGACTTTC.

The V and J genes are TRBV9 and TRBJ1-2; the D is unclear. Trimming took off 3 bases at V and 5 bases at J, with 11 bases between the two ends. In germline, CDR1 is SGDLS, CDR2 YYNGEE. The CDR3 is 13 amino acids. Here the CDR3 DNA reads TGTGCCAGCAGCGACGACCGTGGGTATGGCTACACCTTC. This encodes CASSDDRGYGYTF.

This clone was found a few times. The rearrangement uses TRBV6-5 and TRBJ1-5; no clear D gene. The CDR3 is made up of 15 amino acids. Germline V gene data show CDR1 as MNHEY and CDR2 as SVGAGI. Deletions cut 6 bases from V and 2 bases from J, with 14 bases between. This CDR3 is CASSRWREGNQPQHF. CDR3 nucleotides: TGTGCCAGCAGCCGGTGGAGGGAAGGCAATCAGCCCCAGCATTTT.

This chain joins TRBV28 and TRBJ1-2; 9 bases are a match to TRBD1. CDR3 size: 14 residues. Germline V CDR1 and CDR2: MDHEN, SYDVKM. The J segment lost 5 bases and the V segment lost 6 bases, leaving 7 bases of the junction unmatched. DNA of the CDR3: TGTGCCAGCAGACTACAGGGGGCGAGTTATGGCTACACCTTC. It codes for CASRLQGASYGYTF.

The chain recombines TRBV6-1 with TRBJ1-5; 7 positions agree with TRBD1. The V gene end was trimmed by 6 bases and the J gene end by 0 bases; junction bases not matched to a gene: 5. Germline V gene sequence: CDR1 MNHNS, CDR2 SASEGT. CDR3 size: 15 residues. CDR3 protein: CASSVTGFSNQPQHF. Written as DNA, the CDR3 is TGTGCCAGCAGCGTGACAGGGTTTAGCAATCAGCCCCAGCATTTT.

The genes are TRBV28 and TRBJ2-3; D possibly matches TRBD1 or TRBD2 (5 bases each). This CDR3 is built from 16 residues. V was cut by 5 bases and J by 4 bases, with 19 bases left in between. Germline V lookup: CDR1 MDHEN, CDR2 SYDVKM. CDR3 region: CASSLRDLLGSDTQYF. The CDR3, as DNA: TGTGCCAGCAGTCTCCGGGACCTGCTTGGTTCAGATACGCAGTATTTT.

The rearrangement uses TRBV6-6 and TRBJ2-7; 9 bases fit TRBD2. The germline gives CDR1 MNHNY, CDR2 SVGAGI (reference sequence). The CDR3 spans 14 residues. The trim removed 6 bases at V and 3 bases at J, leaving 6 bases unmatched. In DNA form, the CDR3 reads TGTGCCAGCAGCTGGACTAGCGACCTCTACGAGCAGTACTTC. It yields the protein CASSWTSDLYEQYF.

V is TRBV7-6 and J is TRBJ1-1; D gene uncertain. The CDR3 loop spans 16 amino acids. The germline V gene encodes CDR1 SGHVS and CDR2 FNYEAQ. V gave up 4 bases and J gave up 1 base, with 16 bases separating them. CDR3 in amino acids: CASSYNKISSNTEAFF. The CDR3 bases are TGTGCCAGCAGCTACAATAAGATCTCCTCGAACACTGAAGCTTTCTTT.

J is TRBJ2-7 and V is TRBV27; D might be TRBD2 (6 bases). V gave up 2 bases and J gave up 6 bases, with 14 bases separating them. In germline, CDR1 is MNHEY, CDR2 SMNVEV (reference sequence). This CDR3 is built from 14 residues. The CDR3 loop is CASSLSLWGGEQYF. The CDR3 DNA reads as TGTGCCAGCAGTTTAAGCCTTTGGGGAGGCGAGCAGTACTTC.

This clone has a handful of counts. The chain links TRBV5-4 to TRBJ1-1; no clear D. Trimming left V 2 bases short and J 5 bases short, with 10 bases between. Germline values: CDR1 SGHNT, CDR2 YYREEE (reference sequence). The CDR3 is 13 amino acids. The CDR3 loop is CASSLPQETEAFF. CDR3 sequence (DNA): TGTGCCAGCAGCTTACCCCAGGAAACTGAAGCTTTCTTT.

For the CDR3, the DNA is TGCGCCAGCAGTATTAGCGGTGGGAGGGCCACCAACGAGCAGTACTTC. Translated, it gives CASSISGGRATNEQYF. This chain connects TRBV5-1 to TRBJ2-7, with 7 bases aligning to TRBD2. This CDR3 has 16 residues. J gave up 5 bases and V 5 bases, and 16 bases lay outside the gene matches. Germline V gene sequence: CDR1 SGHRS, CDR2 YFSETQ.

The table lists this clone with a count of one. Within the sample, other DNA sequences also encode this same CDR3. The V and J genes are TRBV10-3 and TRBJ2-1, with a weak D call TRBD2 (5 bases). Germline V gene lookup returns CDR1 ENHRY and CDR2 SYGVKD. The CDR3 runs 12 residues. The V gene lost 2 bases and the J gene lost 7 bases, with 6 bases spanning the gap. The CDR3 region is CAISEGGNEQFF. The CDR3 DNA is TGTGCCATCAGTGAGGGCGGGAATGAGCAGTTCTTC.

Here the CDR3 reads CASSANRDSVNTEAFF. In nucleotides, the CDR3 is TGTGCCAGCAGCGCCAACCGGGACAGCGTGAACACTGAAGCTTTCTTT. The genes are TRBV9 and TRBJ1-1; 7 bases are shared with TRBD1. Germline lookup yields CDR1 SGDLS and CDR2 YYNGEE. The V and J ends lost 3 bases and 0 bases, in that order; junction bases with no gene match: 8. The CDR3 is 16 residues long. The complete variable domain, with remaining parts taken from reference TRBV9 and TRBJ1-1, reads DSGVTQTPKHLITATGQRVTLRCSPRSGDLSVYWYQQSLDQGLQFLIQYYNGEERAKGNILERFSAQQFPDLHSELNLSSLELGDSALYFCASSANRDSVNTEAFFGQGTRLTVV.

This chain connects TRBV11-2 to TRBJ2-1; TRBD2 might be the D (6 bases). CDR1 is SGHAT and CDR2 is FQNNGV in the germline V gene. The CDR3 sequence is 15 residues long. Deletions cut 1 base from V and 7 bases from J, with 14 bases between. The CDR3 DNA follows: TGTGCCAGCAGCTTAGTGGCAGGAGGGAGGAATGAGCAGTTCTTC. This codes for CASSLVAGGRNEQFF.

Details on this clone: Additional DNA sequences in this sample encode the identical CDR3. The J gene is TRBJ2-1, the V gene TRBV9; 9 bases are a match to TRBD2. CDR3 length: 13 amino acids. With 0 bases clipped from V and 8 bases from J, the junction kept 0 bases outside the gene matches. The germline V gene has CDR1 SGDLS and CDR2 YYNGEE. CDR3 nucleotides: TGTGCCAGCAGCGTAGGCGGGAGGGATGAGCAGTTCTTC. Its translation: CASSVGGRDEQFF.

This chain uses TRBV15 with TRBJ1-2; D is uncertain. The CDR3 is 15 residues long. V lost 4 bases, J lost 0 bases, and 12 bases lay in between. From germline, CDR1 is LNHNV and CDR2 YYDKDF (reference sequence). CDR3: CATSTEGNANYGYTF. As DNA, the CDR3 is TGTGCCACCAGCACGGAGGGCAACGCTAACTATGGCTACACCTTC.

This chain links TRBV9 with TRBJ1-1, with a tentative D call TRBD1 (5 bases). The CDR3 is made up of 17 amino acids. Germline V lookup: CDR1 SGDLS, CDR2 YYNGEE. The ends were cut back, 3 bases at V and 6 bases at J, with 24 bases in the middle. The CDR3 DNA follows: TGTGCCAGCAGCGCAGACGGGGGGTTGGGCATATTTGCTGAAGCTTTCTTT. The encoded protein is CASSADGGLGIFAEAFF.